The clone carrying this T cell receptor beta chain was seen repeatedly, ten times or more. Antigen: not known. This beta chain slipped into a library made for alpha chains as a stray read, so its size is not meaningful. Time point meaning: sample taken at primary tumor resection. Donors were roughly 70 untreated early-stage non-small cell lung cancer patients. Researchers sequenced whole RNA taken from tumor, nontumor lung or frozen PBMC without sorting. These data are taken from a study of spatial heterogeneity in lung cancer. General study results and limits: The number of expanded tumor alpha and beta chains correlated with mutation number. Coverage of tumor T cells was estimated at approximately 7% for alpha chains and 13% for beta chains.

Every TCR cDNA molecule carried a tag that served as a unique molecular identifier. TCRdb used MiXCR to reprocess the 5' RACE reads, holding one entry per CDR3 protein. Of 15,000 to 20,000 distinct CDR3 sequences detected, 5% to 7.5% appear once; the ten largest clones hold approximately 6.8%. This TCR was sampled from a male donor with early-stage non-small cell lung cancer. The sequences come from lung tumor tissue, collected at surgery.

The CDR3 DNA reads TGTGCCAGCAGCCCCCGGGACTCTCGGGTTACAGATACGCAGTATTTT. Translation: CASSPRDSRVTDTQYF. The chain joins TRBV9 to TRBJ2-3, with D perhaps TRBD2 (6 bases). This CDR3 contains 16 residues. Germline lookup yields CDR1 SGDLS and CDR2 YYNGEE. Trimming removed 4 bases from V and 3 bases from J, with 18 bases in between.